Listed here are 8 T cell receptor beta chains from one sample, sequenced in a study of cytomegalovirus exposure and HLA in healthy donors. In the PCR, 60 Vbeta and 13 Jbeta primers were used. The method was immunoSEQ multiplex PCR; TCRdb's version includes in-frame clones alone and lacks a portion of them. This sample carries some 130,000 clones, about three quarters of them seen once, and the ten largest clones take around 1.5%. The sequencing input was PBMCs. The source of these receptors is a woman aged 18-29 years in good health and CMV-seronegative.

The chain couples TRBV27 to TRBJ2-7, with TRBD2 matching over 10 bases. J lost 3 bases, V lost 4 bases, and 6 bases had no gene match. This CDR3 comprises 15 residues. Germline V gene lookup returns CDR1 MNHEY and CDR2 SMNVEV (reference sequence). In DNA, the CDR3 is TGTGCCAGCAGTTCGGGGACTAGCGAGGTCTACGAGCAGTACTTC. It codes for CASSSGTSEVYEQYF.

The gene calls are TRBV9 and TRBJ1-5; maybe TRBD1 (6 bases). Germline V gene sequence: CDR1 SGDLS, CDR2 YYNGEE. CDR3 length: 14 residues. Trimming left V 3 bases short and J 7 bases short, with 14 bases between. The CDR3 region is CASSAATGGQPQHF. The CDR3 DNA reads as TGTGCCAGCAGCGCTGCAACTGGGGGCCAGCCCCAGCATTTT.

The V call is TRBV5-1, the J call TRBJ1-1, with 7 bases lining up with TRBD1. Per germline, CDR1 SGHRS and CDR2 YFSETQ. With 6 bases clipped from V and 2 bases from J, the junction kept 13 bases outside the gene matches. The length of the CDR3 is 16 residues. The CDR3 spells CASNSTGGQTNTEAFF. In DNA form, the CDR3 reads TGCGCCAGCAATAGTACTGGGGGACAGACTAACACTGAAGCTTTCTTT.

The gene calls are TRBV14 and TRBJ2-1; D is uncertain. The CDR3 has 13 residues. V lost 1 base and J 8 bases, leaving 9 bases between the germline ends. The germline V gene has CDR1 SGHDN and CDR2 FVKESK. Here the CDR3 DNA reads TGTGCCAGCAGCCAAGCCCCTTTTGATGAGCAGTTCTTC. Its translation: CASSQAPFDEQFF.

The V gene is TRBV30, the J gene TRBJ2-7, with 7 bases aligning to TRBD2. Trimming cost V 2 bases and J 0 bases; bases outside gene matches: 4. CDR1 and CDR2 (germline): GTSNPN, SVGIG (reference sequence). The CDR3 has 14 residues. The CDR3 nucleotides are TGTGCCTGGAGTCAAGCGGGAATCTCCTACGAGCAGTACTTC. It codes for CAWSQAGISYEQYF.

CDR3 amino acids: CALAPGILNTEAFF. The CDR3 nucleotides are TGTGCCTTGGCGCCGGGAATCTTGAACACTGAAGCTTTCTTT. The J gene is TRBJ1-1, the V gene TRBV30, with D unresolved. The CDR3 is 14 residues long. Looked up from germline, CDR1 is GTSNPN and CDR2 is SVGIG (reference sequence). V shed 7 bases and J shed 0 bases, with 15 bases lying between them.

In its sample, this clone was seen many times. The gene calls are TRBV2 and TRBJ1-4; a weak D match, TRBD1 (5 bases). Per the germline V gene, CDR1 is SNHLY and CDR2 is FYNNEI. This CDR3 region has 13 residues. V lost 3 bases, J lost 8 bases, and 10 bases lay in between. The CDR3: CASSEGRGEKLFF. The CDR3 coding sequence is TGTGCCAGCAGTGAGGGGCGTGGAGAAAAACTGTTTTTT.

The rearrangement joins TRBV6-6 to TRBJ1-3; a possible D gene is TRBD1 (6 bases). Deletions cut 6 bases from V and 4 bases from J, with 16 bases between. The CDR3 runs to 15 residues. Germline CDR1 and CDR2: MNHNY and SVGAGI (reference sequence). CDR3 DNA: TGTGCCAGCAGGCCGCCAGGGGCAGAGGGAAACACCATATATTTT. This gives the protein CASRPPGAEGNTIYF.